This T cell receptor beta chain was documented in a study of response to subunit inactivated influenza vaccine. Study outcomes and limitations: Each seasonal influenza vaccination recruits few new T cells, the authors suggested.

In TCRdb, the RT-PCR reads were re-called with MiXCR into one record per CDR3 protein. The repertoire holds 650,000 to 700,000 distinct CDR3 sequences, with approximately 14% as singletons. This CDR3 contains 14 residues. Trimming took 8 bases from V and 7 from J; bases not matched to a gene: 7. In its sample, this clonotype was seen many times. Antigen specificity is unknown. This sequence was found in a man aged 45-60 years who received an inactivated influenza vaccine. V and J are TRBV12-3 or TRBV12-4 and TRBJ2-1; 11 bases match TRBD2. Source: PBMCs from blood, taken 11 to 12 days after vaccination. CDR3 sequence (DNA): TGTGCCAGCTCTCCGCTAGCGGGGGGAAATGAGCAGTTCTTC. It translates to CASSPLAGGNEQFF.